A selection of T cell receptor beta chains follows, all from one sample in a study of T cell responses to AZD1222 COVID-19 vaccine. The repertoire was sequenced with immunoSEQ multiplex PCR; TCRdb's copy has only in-frame clones and lacks some. Counted here are about 94,000 clones, about 88% occurring once; the ten biggest clones make up about 14%. This specimen was peripheral blood, taken on day 0 of AZD1222 vaccination. The receptors here all came from an adult in good health. Each CDR3 is given without its conserved first and last residue. A D gene is named only where the DNA matches it firmly.

V | D | CDR3
TRBV9 | . | AGYSNQPQH
TRBV6-5 | . | ASSYTGYPEAF
TRBV29-1 | TRBD1 | SVEVPGQGGTEAF
TRBV27 | . | ASSRALTGNTIY
TRBV4-3 | . | ASSHGLGHLRSNEQF
TRBV12-3/TRBV12-4 | . | ASSFGGRNEQF
TRBV10-2 | . | ASSPSGNEQY
TRBV5-1 | . | ASSLDSSGPQH
TRBV30 | TRBD1 | ASGGGTVNYGYT
TRBV11-1 | . | ASSFGGRSNYGYT
TRBV28 | TRBD2 | ASSLLASGNIQY
TRBV9 | . | ASSAAARTVYGYT
TRBV2 | TRBD1 | ASRMDRAGNQPQH
TRBV19 | . | ASSLGRGSGQETQY
TRBV5-6 | TRBD1 | ASSPGQGVKPQH